The rows below give T cell receptor beta chains drawn from one sample of a study of breast tumors, draining lymph nodes, adjacent tissues. MiXCR was run by TCRdb on the multiplex PCR reads, yielding one entry per CDR3 protein. Of about 270,000 distinct CDR3 sequences in the sample, over 25% were seen once. Source material: axillary lymph node tissue. Every receptor here comes from a female donor with breast cancer. Some clones in this sample may be carry-over from other donors' samples. Both conserved end residues are part of each CDR3. A D gene is named only where the DNA matches it firmly. Where a row states a size, it is once, few, many or the class of an expanded clone; other rows omit it.

V: TRBV7-2; length: 14; size: many; D: TRBD2; J: TRBJ2-7; CDR3: CASSLGLAGDEQYF; DNA: TGTGCCAGCAGCTTGGGACTAGCGGGAGACGAGCAGTACTTC
V: TRBV19; length: 13; size: many; D: -; J: TRBJ1-6; CDR3: CASSMGNNSPLHF; DNA: TGTGCCAGTAGTATGGGGAACAATTCACCCCTCCACTTT
V: TRBV6-2/TRBV6-3; length: 14; size: many; D: -; J: TRBJ2-5; CDR3: CASSYRVAEETQYF; DNA: TGTGCCAGCAGTTACCGGGTAGCGGAAGAGACCCAGTACTTC
V: TRBV9; length: 12; size: many; D: -; J: TRBJ2-2; CDR3: CASSPQGWELFF; DNA: TGTGCCAGCAGCCCCCAGGGGTGGGAGCTGTTTTTT
V: TRBV7-2; length: 14; size: few; D: -; J: TRBJ1-1; CDR3: CASSDRSRGTEAFF; DNA: TGTGCCAGCAGCGACCGATCCAGGGGCACTGAAGCTTTCTTT
V: TRBV6-5; length: 13; size: few; D: -; J: TRBJ2-7; CDR3: CATYRSPLYEQYF; DNA: TGTGCCACCTACAGGTCACCTCTCTACGAGCAGTACTTC
V: TRBV7-9; length: 14; size: -; D: -; J: TRBJ1-2; CDR3: CASSLEAGDYGYTF; DNA: TGTGCCAGCAGCTTAGAGGCAGGGGATTATGGCTACACCTTC
V: TRBV12-3/TRBV12-4; length: 14; size: many; D: TRBD1; J: TRBJ1-2; CDR3: CASSLTGGDYGYTF; DNA: TGTGCCAGCAGTTTAACAGGGGGCGACTATGGCTACACCTTC
V: TRBV10-1; length: 15; size: many; D: TRBD1; J: TRBJ2-3; CDR3: CASGSDRASTDTQYF; DNA: TGCGCCAGCGGGTCGGACAGGGCAAGCACAGATACGCAGTATTTT
V: TRBV7-3; length: 16; size: -; D: -; J: TRBJ1-5; CDR3: CASSLTGRWSNQPQHF; DNA: TGTGCCAGCAGCTTAACCGGACGGTGGAGCAATCAGCCCCAGCATTTT
V: TRBV24-1; length: 12; size: many; D: -; J: TRBJ1-4; CDR3: CATSAPGEKLFF; DNA: TGTGCCACCAGTGCCCCGGGGGAAAAACTGTTTTTT
V: TRBV7-2; length: 19; size: -; D: TRBD1; J: TRBJ1-5; CDR3: CASSLNRGREVDNNQPQHF; DNA: TGTGCCAGCAGCTTAAACAGGGGGCGCGAGGTGGATAATAATCAGCCCCAGCATTTT
V: TRBV11-1; length: 18; size: -; D: -; J: TRBJ2-7; CDR3: CASSLPSAGASRSYEQYF; DNA: TGTGCCAGCAGCTTACCCTCTGCTGGGGCGAGCCGCTCCTACGAGCAGTACTTC
V: TRBV7-6; length: 14; size: many; D: -; J: TRBJ2-1; CDR3: CASSLKLAGGEQFF; DNA: TGTGCCAGCAGCTTAAAACTCGCTGGGGGTGAGCAGTTCTTC
V: TRBV5-1; length: 16; size: few; D: TRBD2; J: TRBJ2-4; CDR3: CASSPRLAGGLGIQYF; DNA: TGCGCCAGCAGCCCTAGACTAGCGGGAGGGCTGGGCATTCAGTACTTC
V: TRBV9; length: 16; size: many; D: -; J: TRBJ1-2; CDR3: CASRDRQPLRGYGYTF; DNA: TGTGCCAGCAGAGATAGACAGCCCCTACGCGGCTATGGCTACACCTTC
V: TRBV12-3/TRBV12-4; length: 15; size: -; D: -; J: TRBJ2-1; CDR3: CASSFLSQGRNEQFF; DNA: TGTGCCAGCAGTTTTTTATCGCAGGGCCGCAATGAGCAGTTCTTC
V: TRBV7-8; length: 14; size: many; D: -; J: TRBJ2-7; CDR3: CASSLEVASYEQYF; DNA: TGTGCCAGCAGCTTAGAAGTGGCATCCTACGAGCAGTACTTC
V: TRBV20-1; length: 12; size: -; D: -; J: TRBJ2-7; CDR3: CSARGERYEPYF; DNA: TGCAGCGCTAGAGGTGAGCGGTACGAGCCGTACTTC
V: TRBV5-8; length: 16; size: many; D: -; J: TRBJ2-3; CDR3: CASSLGDVTSTDTQYF; DNA: TGTGCCAGCAGCTTGGGGGACGTCACTAGCACAGATACGCAGTATTTT
V: TRBV7-9; length: 14; size: once; D: -; J: TRBJ2-7; CDR3: CASSFLSVDNEQYF; DNA: TGTGCCAGCAGCTTCCTTAGCGTTGATAACGAGCAGTACTTC
V: TRBV27; length: 15; size: few; D: TRBD2; J: TRBJ2-1; CDR3: CASSYSGIPYNEQFF; DNA: TGTGCCAGCAGTTATAGCGGGATTCCATACAATGAGCAGTTCTTC
V: TRBV7-9; length: 14; size: -; D: -; J: TRBJ2-1; CDR3: CASNASSVTDEQLF; DNA: TGTGCCAGCAACGCGAGCTCAGTCACTGATGAGCAGCTCTTC
V: TRBV29-1; length: 11; size: many; D: -; J: TRBJ1-3; CDR3: CSVASRNTIYF; DNA: TGCAGCGTTGCTAGTCGAAACACCATATATTTT
V: TRBV11-1; length: 14; size: many; D: -; J: TRBJ2-5; CDR3: CASSRDTYQETQYF; DNA: TGTGCCAGCAGCCGGGACACCTATCAAGAGACCCAGTACTTC
V: TRBV25-1; length: 13; size: many; D: -; J: TRBJ2-1; CDR3: CASTGSSYNEQFF; DNA: TGTGCCAGCACGGGGAGCTCCTACAATGAGCAGTTCTTC
V: TRBV7-2; length: 16; size: many; D: -; J: TRBJ2-3; CDR3: CASSLGGGAWTDTQYF; DNA: TGTGCCAGCAGCTTAGGAGGGGGGGCATGGACAGATACGCAGTATTTT
V: TRBV7-9; length: 20; size: -; D: TRBD2; J: TRBJ2-3; CDR3: CASSKSPGLAGGGSTDTQYF; DNA: TGTGCCAGCAGCAAAAGCCCGGGACTAGCGGGAGGAGGGAGCACAGATACGCAGTATTTT
V: TRBV9; length: 17; size: many; D: TRBD1; J: TRBJ2-1; CDR3: CASSVGLRDRVYNEQFF; DNA: TGTGCCAGCAGCGTAGGGCTCCGGGACAGGGTGTACAATGAGCAGTTCTTC
V: TRBV7-6; length: 12; size: many; D: -; J: TRBJ1-3; CDR3: CASSAVGNTIYF; DNA: TGTGCCAGCAGCGCGGTTGGAAACACCATATATTTT
V: TRBV20-1; length: 13; size: once; D: -; J: TRBJ2-2; CDR3: CSARDSASGELFF; DNA: TGCAGTGCTAGGGATTCGGCTAGCGGGGAGCTGTTTTTT
V: TRBV5-1; length: 13; size: many; D: -; J: TRBJ1-2; CDR3: CASSPGPPPDYTF; DNA: TGCGCCAGCAGCCCAGGACCACCGCCCGACTACACCTTC
V: TRBV12-3/TRBV12-4; length: 18; size: -; D: -; J: TRBJ1-2; CDR3: CASSLGWGGGRGNYGYTF; DNA: TGTGCCAGCAGTTTAGGGTGGGGAGGGGGGCGAGGTAACTATGGCTACACCTTC
V: TRBV5-1; length: 15; size: many; D: TRBD2; J: TRBJ2-1; CDR3: CASSSLAGEVNEQFF; DNA: TGCGCCAGCAGCTCACTAGCGGGAGAGGTCAATGAGCAGTTCTTC
V: TRBV20-1; length: 13; size: -; D: -; J: TRBJ2-3; CDR3: CSARVRGTDTQYF; DNA: TGCAGTGCTAGAGTCAGGGGCACAGATACGCAGTATTTT
V: TRBV29-1; length: 13; size: many; D: TRBD2; J: TRBJ2-3; CDR3: CSAGLGSTDTQYF; DNA: TGCAGCGCCGGACTAGGGAGCACAGATACGCAGTATTTT
V: TRBV10-3; length: 13; size: -; D: TRBD1; J: TRBJ1-2; CDR3: CASHGQADYGYTF; DNA: TGTGCTAGTCACGGACAGGCCGACTATGGCTACACCTTC
V: TRBV2; length: 14; size: many; D: -; J: TRBJ2-2; CDR3: CASSEGSGTGELFF; DNA: TGTGCCAGCAGTGAGGGGAGCGGCACCGGGGAGCTGTTTTTT
V: TRBV12-5; length: 18; size: many; D: TRBD2; J: TRBJ2-7; CDR3: CASGLPPLLAGEPYEQYF; DNA: TGTGCTAGTGGTTTGCCTCCCCTCCTAGCGGGAGAACCCTACGAGCAGTACTTC
V: TRBV11-3; length: 13; size: many; D: -; J: TRBJ1-6; CDR3: CASSRFFNSPLHF; DNA: TGTGCCAGCAGCCGCTTCTTTAATTCACCCCTCCACTTT
V: TRBV18; length: 18; size: -; D: -; J: TRBJ2-3; CDR3: CASSPVWGVGLSTDTQYF; DNA: TGTGCCAGCTCACCAGTTTGGGGTGTTGGTCTCAGCACAGATACGCAGTATTTT
V: TRBV19; length: 16; size: -; D: TRBD2; J: TRBJ2-7; CDR3: CASSFRLAGASYEQYF; DNA: TGTGCCAGTAGTTTCCGACTAGCGGGAGCGTCCTACGAGCAGTACTTC